This TCR beta chain appears in the sequencing data of a study of cytomegalovirus exposure and HLA in healthy donors. Donors were ostensibly healthy at sampling, although undocumented immune exposures were probable. To note about this clone: Its antigen is not known.

This PCR relied on a set of 60 Vbeta primers and 13 Jbeta primers. Original analysis: As a later analysis found, there were 70 million to 100 million unique TCR beta chains, of which 8.5 million to 13 million were shared. This table comes from immunoSEQ multiplex PCR, and its TCRdb copy is limited to in-frame clones, with some not included. From that table come the V and J calls and clone size; the DNA was used to work out D and trimming. The data hold about 190,000 clones, with 60% to 80% observed a single time. Study-wide points: An observed cluster of highly shared sequence variants was recorded as a likely sequencing artifact.

CDR3 size: 16 residues. V was clipped by 3 bases and J by 1 base; unmatched bases: 6. The gene calls are TRBV23-1 and TRBJ1-1; 9 bases map to TRBD1. TRBV23-1 belongs to the ORF category, with a function that is uncertain. The TCR comes from a woman in her late teens or twenties in good health and CMV-seronegative. The sample taken for sequencing was PBMCs. CDR3 in amino acids: CASSQRTGGPNTEAFF. The CDR3 coding sequence is TGCGCCAGCAGTCAGAGAACAGGGGGCCCGAACACTGAAGCTTTCTTT.